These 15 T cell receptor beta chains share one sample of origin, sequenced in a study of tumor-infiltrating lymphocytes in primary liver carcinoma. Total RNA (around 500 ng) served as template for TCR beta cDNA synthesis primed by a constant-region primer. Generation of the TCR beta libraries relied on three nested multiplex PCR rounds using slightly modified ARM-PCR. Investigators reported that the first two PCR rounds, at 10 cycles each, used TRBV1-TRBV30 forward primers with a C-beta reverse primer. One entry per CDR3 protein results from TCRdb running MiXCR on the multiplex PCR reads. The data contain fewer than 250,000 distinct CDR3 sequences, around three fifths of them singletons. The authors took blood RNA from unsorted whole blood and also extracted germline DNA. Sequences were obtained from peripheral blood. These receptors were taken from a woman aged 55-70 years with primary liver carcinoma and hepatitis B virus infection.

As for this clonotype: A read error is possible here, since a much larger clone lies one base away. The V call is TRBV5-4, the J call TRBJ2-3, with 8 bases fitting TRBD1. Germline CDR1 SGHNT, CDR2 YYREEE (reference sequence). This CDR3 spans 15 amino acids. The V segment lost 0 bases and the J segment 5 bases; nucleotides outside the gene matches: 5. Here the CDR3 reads CASSLGTGRIDTQYF. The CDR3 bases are TGTGCCAGCAGCTTGGGGACAGGGCGCATAGATACGCAGTATTTT.

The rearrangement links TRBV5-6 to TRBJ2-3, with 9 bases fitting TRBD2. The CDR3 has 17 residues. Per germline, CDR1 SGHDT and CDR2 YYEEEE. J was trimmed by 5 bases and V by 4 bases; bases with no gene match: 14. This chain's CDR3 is CASSLGGFSGRGDTQYF. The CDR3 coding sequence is TGTGCCAGCAGCCTCGGCGGGTTTAGCGGGAGAGGAGATACGCAGTATTTT.

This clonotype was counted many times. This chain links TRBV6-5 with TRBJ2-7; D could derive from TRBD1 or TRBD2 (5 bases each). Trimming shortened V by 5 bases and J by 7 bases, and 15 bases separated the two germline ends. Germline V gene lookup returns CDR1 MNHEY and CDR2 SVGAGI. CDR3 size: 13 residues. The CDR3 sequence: CASSQRGVSEQYF. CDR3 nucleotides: TGTGCCAGCAGTCAACGGGGCGTGAGTGAGCAGTACTTC.

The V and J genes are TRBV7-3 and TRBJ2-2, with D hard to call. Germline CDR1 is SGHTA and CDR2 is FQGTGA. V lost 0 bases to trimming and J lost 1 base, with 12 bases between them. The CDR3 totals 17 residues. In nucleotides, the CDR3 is TGTGCCAGCAGCTTAACGGGCCGGCACAGGAACACCGGGGAGCTGTTTTTT. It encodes CASSLTGRHRNTGELFF.

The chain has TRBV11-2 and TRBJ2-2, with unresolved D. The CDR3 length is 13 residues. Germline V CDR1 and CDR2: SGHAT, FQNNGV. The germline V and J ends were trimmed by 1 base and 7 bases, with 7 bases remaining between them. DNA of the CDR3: TGTGCCAGCAGCTTAGTTAGGTTCGGGGAGCTGTTTTTT. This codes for CASSLVRFGELFF.

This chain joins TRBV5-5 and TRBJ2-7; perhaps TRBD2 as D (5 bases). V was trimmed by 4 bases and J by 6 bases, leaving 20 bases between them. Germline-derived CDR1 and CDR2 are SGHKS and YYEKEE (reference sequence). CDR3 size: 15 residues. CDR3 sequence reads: CASSPAAVPLSEQYF. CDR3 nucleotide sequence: TGTGCCAGCAGCCCAGCGGCAGTTCCCCTCTCCGAGCAGTACTTC.

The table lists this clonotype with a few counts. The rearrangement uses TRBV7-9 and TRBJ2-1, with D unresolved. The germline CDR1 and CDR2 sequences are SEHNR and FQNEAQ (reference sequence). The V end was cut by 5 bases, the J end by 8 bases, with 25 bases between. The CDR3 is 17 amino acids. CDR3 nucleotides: TGTGCCAGCAGCCAGTATATCTCCGGCACGATGGACGATGAGCAGTTCTTC. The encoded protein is CASSQYISGTMDDEQFF.

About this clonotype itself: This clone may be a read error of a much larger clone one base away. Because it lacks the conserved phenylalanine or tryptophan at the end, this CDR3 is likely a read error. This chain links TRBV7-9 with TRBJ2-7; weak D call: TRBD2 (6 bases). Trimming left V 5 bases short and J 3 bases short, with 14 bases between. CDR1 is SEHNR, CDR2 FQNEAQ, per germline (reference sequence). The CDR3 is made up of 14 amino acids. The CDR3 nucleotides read TGTGCCAGCAGCCCGCCTGGCGGGAACTACGAGCAGTACTCC. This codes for CASSPPGGNYEQYS.

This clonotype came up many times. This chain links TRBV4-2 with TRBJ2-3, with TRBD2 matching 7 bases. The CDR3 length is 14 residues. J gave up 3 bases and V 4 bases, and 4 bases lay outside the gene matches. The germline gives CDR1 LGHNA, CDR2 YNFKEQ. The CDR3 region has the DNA TGTGCCAGCAGCCCGACTAGCAGTACAGATACGCAGTATTTT. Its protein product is CASSPTSSTDTQYF.

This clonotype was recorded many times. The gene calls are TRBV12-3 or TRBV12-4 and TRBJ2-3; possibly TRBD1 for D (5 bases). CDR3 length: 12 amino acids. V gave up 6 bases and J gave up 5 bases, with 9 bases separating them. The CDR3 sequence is CASRGQGDTQYF. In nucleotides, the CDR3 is TGTGCCAGCAGGGGGCAGGGAGATACGCAGTATTTT.

The chain's CDR3 is CASSLLIWAGALGRHEQYF. Written as DNA, the CDR3 is TGTGCCAGCAGTTTACTCATCTGGGCAGGGGCGCTCGGGAGGCACGAGCAGTACTTC. The chain recombines TRBV28 with TRBJ2-7, with a possible D match to TRBD2 (7 bases). Germline V gene lookup returns CDR1 MDHEN and CDR2 SYDVKM. The CDR3 extends over 19 amino acids. Trimming stripped 2 bases from V and 5 bases from J, with 28 bases between. Variable domain in full (rest from reference TRBV28 and TRBJ2-7): DVKVTQSSRYLVKRTGEKVFLECVQDMDHENMFWYRQDPGLGLRLIYFSYDVKMKEKGDIPEGYSVSREKKERFSLILESASTNQTSMYLCASSLLIWAGALGRHEQYFGPGTRLTVT.

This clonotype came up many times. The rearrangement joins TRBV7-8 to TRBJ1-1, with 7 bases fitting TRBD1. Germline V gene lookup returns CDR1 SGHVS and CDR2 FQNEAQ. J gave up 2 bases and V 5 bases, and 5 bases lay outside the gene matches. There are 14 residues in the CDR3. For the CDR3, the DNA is TGTGCCAGCAGCCTTCGGGACAGCAACACTGAAGCTTTCTTT. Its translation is CASSLRDSNTEAFF. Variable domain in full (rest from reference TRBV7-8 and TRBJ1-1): GAGVSQSPRYKVAKRGQDVALRCDPISGHVSLFWYQQALGQGPEFLTYFQNEAQLDKSGLPSDRFFAERPEGSVSTLKIQRTQQEDSAVYLCASSLRDSNTEAFFGQGTRLTVV.

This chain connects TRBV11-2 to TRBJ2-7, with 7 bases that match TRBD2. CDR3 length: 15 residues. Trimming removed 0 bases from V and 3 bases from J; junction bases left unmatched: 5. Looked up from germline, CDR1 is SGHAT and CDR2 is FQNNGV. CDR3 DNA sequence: TGTGCCAGCAGCTTAGATGGGGGGGGAGTCTACGAGCAGTACTTC. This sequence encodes CASSLDGGGVYEQYF.

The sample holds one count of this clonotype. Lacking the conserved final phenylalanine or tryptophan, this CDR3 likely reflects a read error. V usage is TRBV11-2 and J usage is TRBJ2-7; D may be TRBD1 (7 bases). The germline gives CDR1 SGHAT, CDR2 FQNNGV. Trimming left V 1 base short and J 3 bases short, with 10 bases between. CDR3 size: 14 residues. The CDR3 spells CASSLVQGGYEQYI. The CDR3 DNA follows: TGTGCCAGCAGCTTAGTCCAGGGGGGCTACGAGCAGTACATC.

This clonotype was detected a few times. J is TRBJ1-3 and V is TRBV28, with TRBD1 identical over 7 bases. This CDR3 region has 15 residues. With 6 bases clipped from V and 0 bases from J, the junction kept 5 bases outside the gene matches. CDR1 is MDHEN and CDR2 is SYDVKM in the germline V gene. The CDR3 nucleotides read TGTGCCAGCAGAAGGACAGGCACCTCTGGAAACACCATATATTTT. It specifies CASRRTGTSGNTIYF.